The T cell receptor beta chain under discussion was sequenced for a study of cytomegalovirus exposure and HLA in healthy donors. The PCR had 60 Vbeta and 13 Jbeta primers. The protocol was immunoSEQ multiplex PCR, while the TCRdb copy is restricted to in-frame clones and leaves out a portion. The sample includes around 150,000 clones, about 80% of them seen just once. The CDR3 has 14 residues. With 4 bases removed from V and 1 base from J, the gap between germline ends came to 10 bases. Germline V gene sequence: CDR1 LNHDA, CDR2 SQIVND (reference sequence). The clonotype originates from a girl aged 10-17 years in good health and CMV-seropositive. Sequenced sample: PBMCs. This rearrangement joins TRBV19 to TRBJ1-1; tentatively, D is TRBD1 (5 bases). In nucleotides, the CDR3 is TGTGCCAGTAGTAAGGGGCGCCCGAACACTGAAGCTTTCTTT. Amino acids: CASSKGRPNTEAFF.